A single sample is the source of the 14 T cell receptor beta chains below, sequenced in a study of T cell responses to AZD1222 COVID-19 vaccine (dated by TCRdb to 2020 to 2022). Taken with the paper, the label for time point translates to: baseline before first vaccination. Library preparation employed the immunoSEQ multiplex PCR assay. TCRdb limited this immuneACCESS table to in-frame rearrangements with V and J called. A share of clones is missing; checked studies link under half to unresolved V genes, and the rest is unexplained. Across this sample there are tens of thousands of clones, with around 84% seen only once. The top ten constitute about 7% of the sample. The sample in question was peripheral blood, obtained on day 0 of AZD1222 vaccination. These receptors originate from an adult in good health.

This rearrangement joins TRBV2 to TRBJ1-5, with D hard to call. The germline V and J ends were trimmed by 5 bases and 1 base, with 12 bases remaining between them. Per germline, CDR1 SNHLY and CDR2 FYNNEI. This CDR3 has 15 amino acids. In DNA, the CDR3 is TGTGCCAGCAGTACCGGGCCGCGAAGCAATCAGCCCCAGCATTTT. It translates to CASSTGPRSNQPQHF.

The chain carries TRBV7-2 and TRBJ1-5; D unclear. V lost 2 bases to trimming and J lost 9 bases, with 5 bases between them. Germline V CDR1 and CDR2: SGHTA, FQGNSA. The CDR3 length is 11 residues. For the CDR3, the DNA is TGTGCCAGCAGCTTATCAGGGCCCCAGCATTTT. Translating gives CASSLSGPQHF.

The V and J genes are TRBV5-1 and TRBJ1-4; 7 bases fit TRBD1. The germline gives CDR1 SGHRS, CDR2 YFSETQ. CDR3 size: 16 residues. Trimming cost V 3 bases and J 7 bases; bases outside gene matches: 12. The CDR3 reads CASSWTTGSGSEKLFF. The CDR3 bases are TGCGCCAGCAGCTGGACGACAGGGTCGGGTTCTGAAAAACTGTTTTTT.

The V and J genes are TRBV5-6 and TRBJ2-7, with D hard to call. Per germline, CDR1 SGHDT and CDR2 YYEEEE. The V end was cut by 2 bases, the J end by 0 bases, with 9 bases between. This CDR3 comprises 14 residues. The CDR3, as DNA: TGTGCCAGCAGCTTAGGCATGAGCTCCTACGAGCAGTACTTC. This sequence encodes CASSLGMSSYEQYF.

The gene calls are TRBV11-2 and TRBJ1-2; 8 positions match TRBD1. The germline CDR1 and CDR2 sequences are SGHAT and FQNNGV. Trimming took 5 bases from V and 5 from J; bases not matched to a gene: 7. The CDR3 covers 14 residues. The CDR3 nucleotides are TGTGCCAGCAGCGGCTACAGGGGGGCTTATGGCTACACCTTC. Its translation is CASSGYRGAYGYTF.

The chain joins TRBV5-1 to TRBJ1-1; tentatively, D is TRBD1 (6 bases). Trimming pared 4 bases from V and 1 base from J, leaving 11 bases between. CDR3 length: 14 amino acids. Germline-derived CDR1 and CDR2 are SGHRS and YFSETQ. The CDR3 DNA is TGCGCCAGCAGCCCGGACAGTAGGAACACTGAAGCTTTCTTT. Encoded protein: CASSPDSRNTEAFF.

The rearrangement joins TRBV20-1 to TRBJ1-1, with D hard to call. The CDR3 contains 10 residues. The germline V gene has CDR1 DFQATT and CDR2 SNEGSKA (reference sequence). Trimming took 0 bases from V and 5 from J, leaving 1 base between them. The CDR3: CSARETEAFF. The CDR3 bases are TGCAGTGCTAGAGAGACTGAAGCTTTCTTT.

The chain combines TRBV10-2 with TRBJ2-7; 9 bases map to TRBD1. J gave up 3 bases and V 6 bases, and 12 bases lay outside the gene matches. Germline assignment: CDR1 WSHSY and CDR2 SAAADI. The CDR3 runs 16 residues. Written as DNA, the CDR3 is TGCGCCAGCAGACCGGACAGGGGCTCCCCGAACTACGAGCAGTACTTC. This translates into CASRPDRGSPNYEQYF.

This chain links TRBV27 with TRBJ1-2; 7 nucleotides match TRBD1. Germline CDR1 MNHEY, CDR2 SMNVEV (reference sequence). The CDR3 loop spans 15 amino acids. V lost 0 bases, J lost 2 bases, and 3 bases stayed unmatched. Here the CDR3 DNA reads TGTGCCAGCAGTTTATCGACAGGGCTGAACTATGGCTACACCTTC. Amino acids: CASSLSTGLNYGYTF.

Points on this clone: A junction boundary mismatches the germline segment, possibly from a read error. J is TRBJ2-2 and V is TRBV4-1; TRBD1 is a possible D gene (6 bases). This CDR3 comprises 19 residues. Germline values: CDR1 MGHRA, CDR2 YSYEKL. The CDR3: CARSQPRRQGPGNTGELFF. The CDR3 bases are TGCGCCCGCAGCCAACCCCGCCGGCAGGGGCCGGGGAACACCGGGGAGCTGTTTTTT.

The chain is built from TRBV9 and TRBJ1-4; TRBD1 matches 12 bases. Germline V gene sequence: CDR1 SGDLS, CDR2 YYNGEE. V gave up 2 bases and J gave up 5 bases; unmatched junction bases: 13. The length of the CDR3 is 19 residues. CDR3 nucleotides: TGTGCCAGCAGCGTCGGGACAGGGGGCTTCATCGATCCGAATGAAAAACTGTTTTTT. This gives the protein CASSVGTGGFIDPNEKLFF.

V gene TRBV7-6 combines with J gene TRBJ2-3; possibly TRBD1 for D (8 bases). Germline values: CDR1 SGHVS, CDR2 FNYEAQ. V lost 4 bases, J lost 6 bases, and 20 bases lay in between. The CDR3 is 16 residues long. The CDR3 coding sequence is TGTGCCAGCAGCTCCCGGGGGGCAGGGGGCCCGGATACGCAGTATTTT. Translation gives CASSSRGAGGPDTQYF. Together with reference TRBV7-6 and TRBJ2-3, the CDR3 gives the full variable domain: GAGVSQSPRYKVTKRGQDVALRCDPISGHVSLYWYRQALGQGPEFLTYFNYEAQQDKSGLPNDRFSAERPEGSISTLTIQRTEQRDSAMYRCASSSRGAGGPDTQYFGPGTRLTVL.

The chain uses TRBV9 and TRBJ1-2, with a tentative D call TRBD1 (6 bases). This CDR3 contains 15 residues. Trimming took 0 bases from V and 7 from J, leaving 16 bases between them. CDR1 and CDR2 (germline): SGDLS, YYNGEE. Here the CDR3 DNA reads TGTGCCAGCAGCGTAGAGAAGGGGACATTAAGTGGCTACACCTTC. This gives the protein CASSVEKGTLSGYTF.

V gene TRBV4-1 combines with J gene TRBJ2-5; 7 bases are shared with TRBD2. Trimming took 2 bases from V and 4 from J; bases not matched to a gene: 7. CDR1 and CDR2 from the germline V gene are MGHRA and YSYEKL. This CDR3 has 15 residues. CDR3 sequence (DNA): TGCGCCAGCAGCCAAATAGGACTAGTCGGAGAGACCCAGTACTTC. This codes for CASSQIGLVGETQYF.